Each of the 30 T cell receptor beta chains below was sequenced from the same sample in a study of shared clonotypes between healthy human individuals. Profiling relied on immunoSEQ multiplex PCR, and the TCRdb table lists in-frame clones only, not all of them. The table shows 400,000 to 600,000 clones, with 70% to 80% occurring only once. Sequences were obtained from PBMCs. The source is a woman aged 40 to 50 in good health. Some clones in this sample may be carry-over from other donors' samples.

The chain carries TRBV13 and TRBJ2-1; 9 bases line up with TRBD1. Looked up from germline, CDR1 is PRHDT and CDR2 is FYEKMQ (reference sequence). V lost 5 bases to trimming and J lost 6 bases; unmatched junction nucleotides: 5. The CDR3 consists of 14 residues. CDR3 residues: CASSPGTGINEQFF. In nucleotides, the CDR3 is TGTGCCAGCAGCCCCGGGACAGGGATCAATGAGCAGTTCTTC.

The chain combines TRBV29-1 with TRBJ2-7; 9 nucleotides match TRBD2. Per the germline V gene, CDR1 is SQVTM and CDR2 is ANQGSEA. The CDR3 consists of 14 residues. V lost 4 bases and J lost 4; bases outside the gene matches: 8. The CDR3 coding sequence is TGCAGCGTTGCCCCAGGACTAGCGAGTTACGAGCAGTACTTC. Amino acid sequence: CSVAPGLASYEQYF.

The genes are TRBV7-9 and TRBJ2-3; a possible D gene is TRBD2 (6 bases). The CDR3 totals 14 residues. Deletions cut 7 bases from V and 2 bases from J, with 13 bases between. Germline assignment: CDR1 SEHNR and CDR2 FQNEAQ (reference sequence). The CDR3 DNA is TGTGCCAGCAAGGCTAGCGCGATCACAGATACGCAGTATTTT. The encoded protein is CASKASAITDTQYF. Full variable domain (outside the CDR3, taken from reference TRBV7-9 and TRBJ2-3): DTGVSQNPRHKITKRGQNVTFRCDPISEHNRLYWYRQTLGQGPEFLTYFQNEAQLEKSRLLSDRFSAERPKGSFSTLEIQRTEQGDSAMYLCASKASAITDTQYFGPGTRLTVL.

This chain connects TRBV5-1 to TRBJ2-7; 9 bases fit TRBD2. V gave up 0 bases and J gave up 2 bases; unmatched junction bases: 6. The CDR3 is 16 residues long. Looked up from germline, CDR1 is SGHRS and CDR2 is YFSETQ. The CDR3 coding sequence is TGCGCCAGCAGCTTGGGTGGGCTAGCGGGGACCTACGAGCAGTACTTC. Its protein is CASSLGGLAGTYEQYF.

Written as DNA, the CDR3 is TGTGCCACCAGCAGAGGCTTAACCGGGGAGCTGTTTTTT. The encoded protein is CATSRGLTGELFF. The J gene is TRBJ2-2, the V gene TRBV15; no clear D gene. Deletions cut 1 base from V and 5 bases from J, with 5 bases between. This CDR3 has 13 residues. The germline CDR1 and CDR2 sequences are LNHNV and YYDKDF (reference sequence).

The CDR3 region is CATSRDFGSTDTQYF. Written as DNA, the CDR3 is TGTGCCACCAGCAGAGATTTTGGCAGCACAGATACGCAGTATTTT. The chain recombines TRBV15 with TRBJ2-3; D gene unclear. Trimming removed 0 bases from V and 0 bases from J, with 7 bases in between. Germline CDR1 LNHNV, CDR2 YYDKDF (reference sequence). The CDR3 totals 15 residues.

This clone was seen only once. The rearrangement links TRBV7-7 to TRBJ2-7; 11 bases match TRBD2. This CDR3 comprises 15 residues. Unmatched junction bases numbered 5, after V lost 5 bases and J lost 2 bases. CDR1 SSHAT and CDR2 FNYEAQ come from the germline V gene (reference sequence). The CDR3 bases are TGTGCCAGCAGCCCCCGACTAGCGGGACCCTACGAGCAGTACTTC. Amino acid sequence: CASSPRLAGPYEQYF.

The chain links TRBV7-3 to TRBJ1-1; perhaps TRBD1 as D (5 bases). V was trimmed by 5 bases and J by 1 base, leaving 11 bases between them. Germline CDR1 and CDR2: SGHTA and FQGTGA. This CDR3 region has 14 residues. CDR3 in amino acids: CASSEGHGNTEAFF. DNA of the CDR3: TGTGCCAGCAGCGAAGGACACGGGAACACTGAAGCTTTCTTT. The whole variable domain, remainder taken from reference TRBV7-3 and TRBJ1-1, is GAGVSQTPSNKVTEKGKYVELRCDPISGHTALYWYRQSLGQGPEFLIYFQGTGAADDSGLPNDRFFAVRPEGSVSTLKIQRTERGDSAVYLCASSEGHGNTEAFFGQGTRLTVV.

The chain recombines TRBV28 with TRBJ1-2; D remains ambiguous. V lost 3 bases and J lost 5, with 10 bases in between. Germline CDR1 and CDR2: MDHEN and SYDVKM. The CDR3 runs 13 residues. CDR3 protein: CASSFQVGYGYTF. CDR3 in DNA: TGTGCCAGCAGTTTTCAAGTGGGGTATGGCTACACCTTC.

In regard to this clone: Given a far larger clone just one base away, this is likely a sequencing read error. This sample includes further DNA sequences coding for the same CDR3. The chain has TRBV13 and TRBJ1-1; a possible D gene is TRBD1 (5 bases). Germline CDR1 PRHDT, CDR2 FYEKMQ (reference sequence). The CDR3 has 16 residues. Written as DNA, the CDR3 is TGTGCCAGCAGCTTATTCGGGGCAGGACTGAATACTGAAGCTTTCTTT. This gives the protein CASSLFGAGLNTEAFF.

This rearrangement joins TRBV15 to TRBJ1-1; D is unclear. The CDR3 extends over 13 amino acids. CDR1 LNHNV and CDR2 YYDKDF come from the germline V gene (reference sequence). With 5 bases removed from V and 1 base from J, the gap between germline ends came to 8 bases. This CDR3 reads CATSENRNTEAFF. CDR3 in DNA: TGTGCCACCAGCGAAAACAGGAACACTGAAGCTTTCTTT.

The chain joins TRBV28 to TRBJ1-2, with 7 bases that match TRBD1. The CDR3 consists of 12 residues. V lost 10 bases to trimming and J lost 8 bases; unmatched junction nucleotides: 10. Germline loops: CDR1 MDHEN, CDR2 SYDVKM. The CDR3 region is CATSDRVLGYTF. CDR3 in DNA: TGTGCCACCTCAGACAGGGTTCTAGGCTACACCTTC.

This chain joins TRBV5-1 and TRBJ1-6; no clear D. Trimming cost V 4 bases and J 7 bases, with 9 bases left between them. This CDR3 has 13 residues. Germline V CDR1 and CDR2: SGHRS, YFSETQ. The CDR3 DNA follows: TGCGCCAGCAGCCTGGACGGGAATTCACCCCTCCACTTT. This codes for CASSLDGNSPLHF. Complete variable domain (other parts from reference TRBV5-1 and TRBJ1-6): KAGVTQTPRYLIKTRGQQVTLSCSPISGHRSVSWYQQTPGQGLQFLFEYFSETQRNKGNFPGRFSGRQFSNSRSEMNVSTLELGDSALYLCASSLDGNSPLHFGNGTRLTVT.

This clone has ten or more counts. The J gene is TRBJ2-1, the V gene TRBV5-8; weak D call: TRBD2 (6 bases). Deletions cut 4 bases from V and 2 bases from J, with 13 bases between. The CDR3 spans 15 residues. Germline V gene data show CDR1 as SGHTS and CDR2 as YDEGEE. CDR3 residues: CASSPGLPAYNEQFF. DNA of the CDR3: TGTGCCAGCAGCCCGGGACTCCCAGCCTACAATGAGCAGTTCTTC.

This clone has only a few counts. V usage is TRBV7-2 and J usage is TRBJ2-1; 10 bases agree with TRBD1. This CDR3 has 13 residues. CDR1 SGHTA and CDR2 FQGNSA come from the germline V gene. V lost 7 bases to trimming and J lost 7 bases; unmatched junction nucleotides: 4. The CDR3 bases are TGTGCCAGCACGGGACAGGGGAGAAATGAGCAGTTCTTC. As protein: CASTGQGRNEQFF.

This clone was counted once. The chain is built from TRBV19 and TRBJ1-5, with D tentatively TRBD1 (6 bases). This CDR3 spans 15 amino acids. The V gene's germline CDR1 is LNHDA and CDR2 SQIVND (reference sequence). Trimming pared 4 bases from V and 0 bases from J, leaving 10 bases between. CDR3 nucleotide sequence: TGTGCCAGTAGTACTAACAGGGCTAGCAATCAGCCCCAGCATTTT. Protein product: CASSTNRASNQPQHF.

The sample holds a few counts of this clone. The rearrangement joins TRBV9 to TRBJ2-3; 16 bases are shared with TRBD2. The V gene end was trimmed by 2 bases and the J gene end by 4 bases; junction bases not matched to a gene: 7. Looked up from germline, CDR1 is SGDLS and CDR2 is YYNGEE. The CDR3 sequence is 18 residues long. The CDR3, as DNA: TGTGCCAGCAGCGTCGGGACTAGCGGGAGGGCCGGTGCAGATACGCAGTATTTT. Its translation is CASSVGTSGRAGADTQYF.

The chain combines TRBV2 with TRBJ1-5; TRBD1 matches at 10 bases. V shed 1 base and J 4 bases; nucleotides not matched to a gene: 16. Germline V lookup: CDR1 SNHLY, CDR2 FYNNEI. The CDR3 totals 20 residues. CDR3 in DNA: TGTGCCAGCAGTGAAGGATATCGGGGACAGGGGCGCCGTACAAATCAGCCCCAGCATTTT. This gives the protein CASSEGYRGQGRRTNQPQHF.

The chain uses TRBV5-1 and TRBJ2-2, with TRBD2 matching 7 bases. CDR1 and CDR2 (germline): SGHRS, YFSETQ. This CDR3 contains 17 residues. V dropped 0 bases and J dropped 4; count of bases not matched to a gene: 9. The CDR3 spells CASSLAFAGRVTGELFF. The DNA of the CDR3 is TGCGCCAGCAGCTTGGCCTTCGCAGGGAGGGTCACCGGGGAGCTGTTTTTT.

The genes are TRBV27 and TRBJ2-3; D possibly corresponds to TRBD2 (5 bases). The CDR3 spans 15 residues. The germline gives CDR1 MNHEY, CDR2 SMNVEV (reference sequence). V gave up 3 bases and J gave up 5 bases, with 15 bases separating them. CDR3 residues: CASSLAGLEGDTQYF. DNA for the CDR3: TGTGCCAGCAGTTTGGCTGGACTCGAGGGAGATACGCAGTATTTT.

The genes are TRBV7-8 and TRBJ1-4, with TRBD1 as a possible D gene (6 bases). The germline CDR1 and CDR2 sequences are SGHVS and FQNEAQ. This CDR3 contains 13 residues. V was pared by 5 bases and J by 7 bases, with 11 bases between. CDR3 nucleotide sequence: TGTGCCAGCAGCACCAGGGACATTGAAAAACTGTTTTTT. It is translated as CASSTRDIEKLFF. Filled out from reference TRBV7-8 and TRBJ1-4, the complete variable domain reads GAGVSQSPRYKVAKRGQDVALRCDPISGHVSLFWYQQALGQGPEFLTYFQNEAQLDKSGLPSDRFFAERPEGSVSTLKIQRTQQEDSAVYLCASSTRDIEKLFFGSGTQLSVL.

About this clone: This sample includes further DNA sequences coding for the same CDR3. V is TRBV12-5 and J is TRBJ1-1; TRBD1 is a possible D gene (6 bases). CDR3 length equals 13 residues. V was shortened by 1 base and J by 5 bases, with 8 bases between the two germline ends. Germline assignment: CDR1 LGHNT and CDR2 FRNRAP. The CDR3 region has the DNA TGTGCTAGTGGTTTGGAAGGGGGAACTGAAGCTTTCTTT. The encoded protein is CASGLEGGTEAFF.

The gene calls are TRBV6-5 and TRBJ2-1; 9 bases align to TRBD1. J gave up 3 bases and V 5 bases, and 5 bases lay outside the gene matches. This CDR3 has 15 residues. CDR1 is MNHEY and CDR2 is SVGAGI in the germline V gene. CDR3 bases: TGTGCCAGCAGTCTCGGGACAGGGATCTACAATGAGCAGTTCTTC. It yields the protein CASSLGTGIYNEQFF.

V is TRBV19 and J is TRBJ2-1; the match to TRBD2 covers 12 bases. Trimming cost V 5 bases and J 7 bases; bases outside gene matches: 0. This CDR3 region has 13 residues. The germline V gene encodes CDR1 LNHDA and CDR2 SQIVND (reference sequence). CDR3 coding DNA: TGTGCCAGTAGTGGGACTAGCGGGAATGAGCAGTTCTTC. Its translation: CASSGTSGNEQFF.

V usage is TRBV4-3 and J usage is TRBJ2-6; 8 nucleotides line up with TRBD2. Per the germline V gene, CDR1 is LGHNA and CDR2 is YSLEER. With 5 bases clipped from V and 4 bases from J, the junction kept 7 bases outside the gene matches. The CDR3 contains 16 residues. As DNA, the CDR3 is TGCGCCAGCAGCGGAGGACTAGCATTCGGGGCCAACGTCCTGACTTTC. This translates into CASSGGLAFGANVLTF.

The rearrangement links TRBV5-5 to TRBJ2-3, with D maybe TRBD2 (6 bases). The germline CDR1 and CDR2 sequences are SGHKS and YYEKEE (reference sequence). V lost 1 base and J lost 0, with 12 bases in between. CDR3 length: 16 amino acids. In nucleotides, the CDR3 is TGTGCCAGCAGCTTGTGGCCCGGGAGAAGCACAGATACGCAGTATTTT. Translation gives CASSLWPGRSTDTQYF.

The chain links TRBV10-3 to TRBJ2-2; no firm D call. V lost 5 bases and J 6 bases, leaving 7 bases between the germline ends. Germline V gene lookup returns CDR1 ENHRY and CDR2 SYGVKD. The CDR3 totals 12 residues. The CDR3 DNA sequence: TGTGCCATCAGTTGGATAGCCGGGGAGCTGTTTTTT. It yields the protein CAISWIAGELFF.

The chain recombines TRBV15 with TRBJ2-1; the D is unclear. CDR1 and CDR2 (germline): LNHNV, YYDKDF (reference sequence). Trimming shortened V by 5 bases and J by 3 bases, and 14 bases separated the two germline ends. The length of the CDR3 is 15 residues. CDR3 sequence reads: CATSLDFGDYNEQFF. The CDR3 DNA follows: TGTGCCACCAGCCTCGACTTTGGGGACTACAATGAGCAGTTCTTC.

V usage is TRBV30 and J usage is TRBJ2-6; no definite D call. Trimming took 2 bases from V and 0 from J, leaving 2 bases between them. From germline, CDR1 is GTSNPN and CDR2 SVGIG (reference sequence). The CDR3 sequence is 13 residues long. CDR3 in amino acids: CAWSLSGANVLTF. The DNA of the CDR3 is TGTGCCTGGAGTCTCTCTGGGGCCAACGTCCTGACTTTC.

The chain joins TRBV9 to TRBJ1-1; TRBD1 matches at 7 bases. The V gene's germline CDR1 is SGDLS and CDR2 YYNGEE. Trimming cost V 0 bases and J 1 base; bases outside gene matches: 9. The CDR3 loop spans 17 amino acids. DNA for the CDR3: TGTGCCAGCAGCGTAGCCCCGACAGGGCGAAGGAACACTGAAGCTTTCTTT. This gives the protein CASSVAPTGRRNTEAFF.